Below, one T cell receptor (beta chain) is given with its context. Antigen unknown. This entry comes from a study of CXCR3-negative and CXCR3-positive naive CD8 T cells. TRB cDNA was prepared as libraries by UMI-labeled 5' RACE. With the 5' RACE reads reprocessed, TCRdb shows one record per CDR3 protein and no DNA. The sample's table shows several thousand distinct CDR3 sequences. Per germline, CDR1 ENHRY and CDR2 SYGVKD. CDR3 size: 15 residues. Study results and limitations: Cryopreservation partially lowered CXCR3 expression, so most assays used fresh PBMCs. The study found that naive CXCR3-negative and CXCR3-positive cells shared TRBV-TRBJ usage, while memory cells differed. In CXCR3-positive naive cells, the TRB CDR3s were more hydrophobic than in CXCR3-negative naive cells.

The receptor comes from a human donor in good health. Some clones in this sample may be carry-over from other donors' samples. This rearrangement joins TRBV10-3 to TRBJ2-2; TCRdb lists TRBD1, though no DNA is available to test this call. Sequencing input: naive CXCR3+ CD8+ T cells from blood. Stated subset: CD45RO-CCR7+CD27+CD95- naive CD8+ T cells expressing CXCR3 (TNR3+). CDR3 in amino acids: CAISETGGAPGELFF.